One sample yielded the 13 T cell receptor beta chains listed below, sequenced in a study of blood T cell repertoires in COVID-19 (TCRdb year 2020). Receptor libraries were prepared by the immunoSEQ multiplex PCR assay. In TCRdb, the immuneACCESS table is reduced to in-frame sequences with V and J assigned. These tables do not hold every clone; where another copy was compared, an unresolved V gene accounts for under half, and the others remain unexplained. Within this sample are 150,000 to 200,000 clones, with about nine tenths of them counted one time only. The ten largest clones take up over 9.5% of the sample. Sequencing was carried out using peripheral blood. Receptors were obtained from a woman in her fifties or sixties with COVID-19, enrolled during active disease.

This clone was counted a single time. This chain uses TRBV3-1 (or the pseudogene TRBV3-2) with TRBJ1-2, with TRBD1 matching over 8 bases. CDR3 length: 12 amino acids. With 2 bases clipped from V and 14 bases from J, the junction kept 7 bases outside the gene matches. Germline CDR1 and CDR2: LGHDT and YNNKEL (reference sequence). The CDR3 region is CASSQKTGVETF. In nucleotides, the CDR3 is TGTGCCAGCAGCCAAAAGACAGGGGTGGAAACCTTC.

The chain carries TRBV6-6 and TRBJ2-7, with 7 bases aligning to TRBD1. Per germline, CDR1 MNHNY and CDR2 SVGAGI (reference sequence). This CDR3 comprises 15 residues. The V segment lost 2 bases and the J segment 5 bases; nucleotides outside the gene matches: 9. CDR3 region: CASSYQPGQHHEQYF. In DNA form, the CDR3 reads TGTGCCAGCAGTTACCAACCGGGACAGCACCACGAGCAGTACTTC.

The chain's CDR3 is CASSLARDRGEKLFF. The CDR3 DNA follows: TGTGCCAGCAGCTTAGCGAGGGACAGGGGTGAAAAACTGTTTTTT. The V call is TRBV7-9, the J call TRBJ1-4; 10 bases agree with TRBD1. The germline V gene encodes CDR1 SEHNR and CDR2 FQNEAQ (reference sequence). This CDR3 comprises 15 residues. V was clipped by 0 bases and J by 7 bases; unmatched bases: 2.

The rearrangement joins TRBV6-5 to TRBJ2-1, with 8 bases identical to TRBD1. This CDR3 has 14 amino acids. Germline CDR1 reads MNHEY; CDR2 reads SVGAGI. V lost 2 bases and J lost 8; bases outside the gene matches: 5. The CDR3 nucleotides are TGTGCCAGCAGTTACGGGACAGGTGTCGATGAGCAGTTCTTC. Its protein product is CASSYGTGVDEQFF.

In its sample, this clone ranks as medium-sized (0.01 to 0.1%). The rearrangement links TRBV6-5 to TRBJ2-2, with D possibly TRBD2 on 6 matching bases. The germline CDR1 and CDR2 sequences are MNHEY and SVGAGI. There are 13 residues in the CDR3. Deletions cut 8 bases from V and 4 bases from J, with 11 bases between. As DNA, the CDR3 is TGTGCCAGCGGAGGGCTTAGCACCGGGGAGCTGTTTTTT. Residues: CASGGLSTGELFF.

In this sample, this clone turned up a few times. The chain joins TRBV4-2 to TRBJ1-2, with TRBD1 matching 10 bases. After removal of 4 bases from V and 4 bases from J, the junction contained 3 bases not matched to a gene. CDR3 length: 14 amino acids. Germline CDR1 and CDR2: LGHNA and YNFKEQ. In nucleotides, the CDR3 is TGTGCCAGCAGCCGGGACAGGGGAGGCTATGGCTACACCTTC. Its translation is CASSRDRGGYGYTF.

The CDR3 DNA follows: TGTGCCAGCAGCACCAGGACAGGCCCCGGACTACAGCTCTACGAGCAGTACTTC. This encodes CASSTRTGPGLQLYEQYF. This sequence joins TRBV7-2 and TRBJ2-7; D is perhaps TRBD1 (7 bases). The CDR3 has 18 amino acids. Germline lookup yields CDR1 SGHTA and CDR2 FQGNSA. Trimming took off 5 bases at V and 3 bases at J, with 26 bases between the two ends.

The V and J genes are TRBV5-4 and TRBJ1-1; a weak D match, TRBD1 (6 bases). V lost 2 bases and J 4 bases, leaving 18 bases between the germline ends. The CDR3 extends over 16 amino acids. Germline lookup yields CDR1 SGHNT and CDR2 YYREEE (reference sequence). CDR3 region: CASSLAPQGKVTEAFF. CDR3 nucleotide sequence: TGTGCCAGCAGCTTAGCCCCACAGGGTAAGGTCACTGAAGCTTTCTTT.

This rearrangement joins TRBV27 to TRBJ2-1; the D gene is possibly TRBD1 (6 bases). CDR1 MNHEY and CDR2 SMNVEV come from the germline V gene (reference sequence). Trimming took off 6 bases at V and 0 bases at J, with 15 bases between the two ends. The CDR3 has 16 residues. The DNA for the CDR3 is TGTGCCAGCAGCTCCCTGGGGGCTGCCTCCTACAATGAGCAGTTCTTC. Its translation: CASSSLGAASYNEQFF.

The rearrangement uses TRBV6-5 and TRBJ2-7, with D possibly TRBD1 on 6 matching bases. Germline CDR1 reads MNHEY; CDR2 reads SVGAGI. The germline V and J ends were trimmed by 6 bases and 6 bases, with 15 bases remaining between them. The CDR3 runs 13 residues. The CDR3 reads CASSRTESREQYF. DNA for the CDR3: TGTGCCAGCAGCCGGACAGAGTCCCGCGAGCAGTACTTC.

This sequence joins TRBV9 and TRBJ1-6; D possibly corresponds to TRBD1 (5 bases). The CDR3 runs to 14 residues. In germline, CDR1 is SGDLS, CDR2 YYNGEE. V lost 4 bases, J lost 9 bases, and 14 bases lay in between. The CDR3 bases are TGTGCCAGCAGCTCCGAGGTGGGGGGTTCACCCCTCCACTTT. This encodes CASSSEVGGSPLHF.

To note about this clone: Sequence at one end of the junction differs from germline and may be a read error. The CDR3 loop reads CASRLAGAPYNEQFF. The CDR3 DNA reads TGTGCCAGCAGGTTAGCGGGAGCCCCCTACAATGAGCAGTTCTTC. This sequence joins TRBV7-2 and TRBJ2-1; 9 bases map to TRBD2. This CDR3 has 15 residues. CDR1 is SGHTA, CDR2 FQGNSA, per germline.

The chain links TRBV19 to TRBJ2-2; 10 bases are a match to TRBD2. This CDR3 contains 16 residues. The germline V gene has CDR1 LNHDA and CDR2 SQIVND (reference sequence). V lost 3 bases to trimming and J lost 4 bases; unmatched junction nucleotides: 5. DNA of the CDR3: TGTGCCAGTAGTATGGGAGGACTAGCGGTCACCGGGGAGCTGTTTTTT. Encoded protein: CASSMGGLAVTGELFF.